This T cell receptor beta chain was recorded in a study of blood T cell repertoires in COVID-19. Only in-frame clones appear in the TCRdb table, and some are missing; sequencing was by immunoSEQ multiplex PCR. Counted here are about 220,000 clones, around 81% occurring once; the ten biggest clones make up 7.2%. Sequencing was performed on peripheral blood. The sequence derives from a woman aged 70-85 years with acute or convalescent COVID-19.

In DNA form, the CDR3 reads TGTGCCACCAGTGATAGACAGGGGCAGGGAGAGACCCAGTACTTC. This gives the protein CATSDRQGQGETQYF. J is TRBJ2-5 and V is TRBV24-1; 8 nucleotides match TRBD1. Germline V gene data show CDR1 as KGHDR and CDR2 as SFDVKD. This CDR3 comprises 15 residues. Losses at the gene ends were 3 bases for V and 4 bases for J; bases not matched to a gene: 6.